This T cell receptor (beta chain) derives from a study of graft-versus-host responses after intestinal transplantation. Study details: Recipients got multivisceral, liver-intestinal, or isolated intestinal transplants. The study gave all recipients anti-thymocyte globulin induction, then tacrolimus and steroids for about 3 years.

Study-level points and caveats: Peak GvH clone levels in circulation were associated with early post-transplant HvG declines. Detected in recipient marrow were GvH clones, some of which were first observed in ileum or blood.

Sequencing was performed with immunoSEQ multiplex PCR; in TCRdb, only in-frame clones are kept and a portion is missing. The profile covers over 70,000 clones, with around 89% appearing a single time and less than 5% taken by the ten largest. For this clone: No antigen is known for it.

V lost 7 bases and J lost 2; bases outside the gene matches: 7. This CDR3 spans 14 amino acids. Germline V CDR1 and CDR2: SNHLY, FYNNEI. The chain is built from TRBV2 and TRBJ2-7; 8 bases map to TRBD1. The TCR was taken from a human donor who was the organ donor for an intestinal transplant. Source: unstimulated CD8+ T cells sorted from spleen or lymph node cells, taken before transplant. The CDR3 protein is CASTSGTGPYEQYV. DNA for the CDR3: TGTGCCAGCACATCCGGGACAGGCCCCTACGAGCAGTACGTC.